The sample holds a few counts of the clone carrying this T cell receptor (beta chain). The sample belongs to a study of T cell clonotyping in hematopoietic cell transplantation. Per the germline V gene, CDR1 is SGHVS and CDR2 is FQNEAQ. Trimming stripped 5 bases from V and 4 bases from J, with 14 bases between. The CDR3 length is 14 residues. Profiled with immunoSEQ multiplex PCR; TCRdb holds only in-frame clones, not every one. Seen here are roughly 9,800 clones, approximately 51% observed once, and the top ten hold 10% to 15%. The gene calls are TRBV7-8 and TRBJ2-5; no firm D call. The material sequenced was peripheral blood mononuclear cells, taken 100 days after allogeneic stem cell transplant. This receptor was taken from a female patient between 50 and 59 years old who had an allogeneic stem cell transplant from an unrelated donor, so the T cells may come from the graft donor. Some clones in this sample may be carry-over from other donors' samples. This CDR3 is CASSDPGLPETQYF. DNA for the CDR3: TGTGCCAGCAGCGACCCTGGGTTGCCAGAGACCCAGTACTTC.